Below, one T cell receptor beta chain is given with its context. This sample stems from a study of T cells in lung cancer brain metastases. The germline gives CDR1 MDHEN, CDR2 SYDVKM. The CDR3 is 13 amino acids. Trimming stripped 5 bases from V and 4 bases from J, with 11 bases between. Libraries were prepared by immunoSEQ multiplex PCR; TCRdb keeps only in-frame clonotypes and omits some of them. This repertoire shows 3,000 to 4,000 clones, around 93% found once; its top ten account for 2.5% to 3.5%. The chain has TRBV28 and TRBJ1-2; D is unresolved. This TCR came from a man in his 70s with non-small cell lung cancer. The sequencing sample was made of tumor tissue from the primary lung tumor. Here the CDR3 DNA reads TGTGCCAGCAGTGTGAAAAGGGCCTATGGCTACACCTTC. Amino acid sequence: CASSVKRAYGYTF.